These 32 T cell receptor beta chains share one sample of origin, sequenced in a study of CD4 T cells in relation to SARS-CoV-2 and coronaviruses. Sequencing used immunoSEQ multiplex PCR; TCRdb keeps in-frame clones, though not all of them. The sample holds about 36,000 clones, around 77% seen once. These receptors are not linked to any known antigen. Source material: memory CD4+ T cells from PBMCs, cultured in vitro. The receptor source for this set is an adult with COVID-19.

The rearrangement uses TRBV28 and TRBJ1-4; 7 bases map to TRBD1. The CDR3 sequence is 13 residues long. With V trimmed by 10 bases and J by 8 bases, 10 bases remained unmatched. The germline V gene has CDR1 MDHEN and CDR2 SYDVKM. CDR3 in DNA: TGTGCCACCTACGGGACAGCCAGAGAAAAACTGTTTTTT. Amino acids: CATYGTAREKLFF.

This clone was picked up one time. V gene TRBV7-2 combines with J gene TRBJ2-7; 8 positions agree with TRBD2. Trimming cost V 6 bases and J 1 base; bases outside gene matches: 17. Germline V gene data show CDR1 as SGHTA and CDR2 as FQGNSA. The CDR3 length is 18 residues. This CDR3 is CASRRWTSLFIFSYEQYF. The DNA for the CDR3 is TGTGCCAGCAGGCGATGGACTAGCTTATTCATATTTTCCTACGAGCAGTACTTC.

This clone came up once. This chain joins TRBV27 and TRBJ1-5; no reliable D call. Between the trimmed V and J ends, which lost 5 bases and 3 bases, there was a span of 14 bases. CDR1 is MNHEY and CDR2 is SMNVEV in the germline V gene (reference sequence). CDR3 length: 15 amino acids. The CDR3 DNA is TGTGCCAGCAGTCCGCGCGACGGCCCCAATCAGCCCCAGCATTTT. Its protein is CASSPRDGPNQPQHF.

This sequence joins TRBV5-1 and TRBJ2-1, with 7 bases matching TRBD1. Per the germline V gene, CDR1 is SGHRS and CDR2 is YFSETQ. The V and J ends lost 3 bases and 9 bases, in that order; junction bases with no gene match: 15. This CDR3 has 16 residues. The CDR3 nucleotides read TGCGCCAGCAGCTCGGGCGCACCGGGACAGAGAAGTGAGCAGTTCTTC. This translates into CASSSGAPGQRSEQFF.

The chain uses TRBV6-1 and TRBJ2-7; TRBD2 agrees at 7 bases. The J segment lost 0 bases and the V segment lost 7 bases, leaving 3 bases of the junction unmatched. The CDR3 runs to 13 residues. Looked up from germline, CDR1 is MNHNS and CDR2 is SASEGT. CDR3 in DNA: TGTGCCAGCACAAAGCGGGACTCCTACGAGCAGTACTTC. Its translation is CASTKRDSYEQYF.

The DNA of the CDR3 is TGTGCCACCAGGGGGACTAGCGGAATCTACGAGCAGTACTTC. Translation: CATRGTSGIYEQYF. The rearrangement joins TRBV19 to TRBJ2-7; 11 nucleotides align to TRBD2. The CDR3 is 14 residues long. With 10 bases clipped from V and 3 bases from J, the junction kept 8 bases outside the gene matches. Germline lookup yields CDR1 LNHDA and CDR2 SQIVND (reference sequence).

The J gene is TRBJ1-5, the V gene TRBV12-3 or TRBV12-4; weak D call: TRBD1 (6 bases). The CDR3 length is 12 residues. Deletions cut 6 bases from V and 6 bases from J, with 9 bases between. The CDR3 coding sequence is TGTGCCAGCAGACAGGGTGGTCAGCCCCAGCATTTT. It translates to CASRQGGQPQHF.

J is TRBJ1-5 and V is TRBV30, with 7 bases fitting TRBD1. Trimming took 0 bases from V and 7 from J; bases not matched to a gene: 3. This CDR3 has 13 residues. CDR1 and CDR2 (germline): GTSNPN, SVGIG (reference sequence). This chain's CDR3 is CAWSVAGGQPQHF. The CDR3 bases are TGTGCCTGGAGTGTTGCAGGGGGGCAGCCCCAGCATTTT.

Notes on this clone: Other nucleotide sequences from this sample produce the same CDR3. The chain combines TRBV19 with TRBJ2-1, with 9 bases matching TRBD2. CDR1 and CDR2 (germline): LNHDA, SQIVND (reference sequence). V lost 1 base to trimming and J lost 4 bases; unmatched junction nucleotides: 5. The CDR3 is made up of 16 amino acids. The CDR3 loop reads CASSIAGLAKYNEQFF. CDR3 coding DNA: TGTGCCAGTAGTATAGCAGGACTAGCGAAATACAATGAGCAGTTCTTC.

The sample holds one count of this clone. This sequence joins TRBV20-1 and TRBJ2-3, with TRBD2 as a possible D gene (6 bases). The CDR3 length is 14 residues. Per germline, CDR1 DFQATT and CDR2 SNEGSKA (reference sequence). V was clipped by 3 bases and J by 4 bases, with 14 bases between them. This CDR3 reads CSASGGQWADTQYF. The DNA of the CDR3 is TGCAGTGCTAGTGGAGGGCAGTGGGCAGATACGCAGTATTTT.

The chain uses TRBV5-1 and TRBJ2-1; D tentatively fits TRBD1 or TRBD2 (5 bases each). The CDR3 has 15 amino acids. V was shortened by 4 bases and J by 0 bases, with 11 bases between the two germline ends. Germline V gene sequence: CDR1 SGHRS, CDR2 YFSETQ. The CDR3: CASSPRGGSYNEQFF. DNA of the CDR3: TGCGCCAGCAGCCCCCGTGGGGGCTCCTACAATGAGCAGTTCTTC.

The chain employs TRBV2 and TRBJ2-2, with a tentative D call TRBD1 (5 bases). Germline V lookup: CDR1 SNHLY, CDR2 FYNNEI. Trimming shortened V by 7 bases and J by 1 base, and 10 bases separated the two germline ends. This CDR3 has 14 residues. In DNA, the CDR3 is TGTGCCAGCAAGAACAGGAGGAACACCGGGGAGCTGTTTTTT. Encoded protein: CASKNRRNTGELFF.

The chain carries TRBV9 and TRBJ1-1; unclear D gene. V lost 4 bases and J lost 4, with 17 bases in between. This CDR3 is built from 15 residues. Germline V gene sequence: CDR1 SGDLS, CDR2 YYNGEE. CDR3 residues: CASSRDGRRGTEAFF. DNA for the CDR3: TGTGCCAGCAGCAGAGACGGGCGCCGAGGCACTGAAGCTTTCTTT.

The chain uses TRBV28 and TRBJ2-1, with 9 bases lining up with TRBD2. The germline V gene encodes CDR1 MDHEN and CDR2 SYDVKM. The J segment lost 1 base and the V segment lost 6 bases, leaving 7 bases of the junction unmatched. The CDR3 sequence is 16 residues long. The CDR3 is CASRFSGSVSYNEQFF. CDR3 DNA: TGTGCCAGCAGATTTAGCGGGAGTGTGTCCTACAATGAGCAGTTCTTC.

This clone was seen more than once but under ten times. This chain connects TRBV2 to TRBJ2-7; D possibly corresponds to TRBD2 (6 bases). Germline V CDR1 and CDR2: SNHLY, FYNNEI. The length of the CDR3 is 15 residues. V lost 1 base and J lost 7, with 17 bases in between. In DNA, the CDR3 is TGTGCCAGCAGTGAAGAAGCAGCGGCCGCGGGGGAGCAGTACTTC. Translating it yields CASSEEAAAAGEQYF.

This clone has more than one count but fewer than ten. The chain has TRBV7-9 and TRBJ2-7; 8 positions match TRBD2. The J segment lost 0 bases and the V segment lost 5 bases, leaving 15 bases of the junction unmatched. This CDR3 contains 18 residues. In germline, CDR1 is SEHNR, CDR2 FQNEAQ (reference sequence). CDR3 DNA: TGTGCCAGCAGCCCACCGACCGGGACTAGTTTTTACTCCTACGAGCAGTACTTC. Protein sequence: CASSPPTGTSFYSYEQYF.

This clone has more than one count but fewer than ten. The V gene is TRBV19, the J gene TRBJ2-3, with a possible D match to TRBD2 (5 bases). Trimming left V 3 bases short and J 0 bases short, with 13 bases between. This CDR3 has 16 residues. The V gene's germline CDR1 is LNHDA and CDR2 SQIVND (reference sequence). CDR3 region: CASSMVGRQSTDTQYF. Here the CDR3 DNA reads TGTGCCAGTAGTATGGTTGGGAGACAAAGCACAGATACGCAGTATTTT. The complete variable domain, with remaining parts taken from reference TRBV19 and TRBJ2-3, reads DGGITQSPKYLFRKEGQNVTLSCEQNLNHDAMYWYRQDPGQGLRLIYYSQIVNDFQKGDIAEGYSVSREKKESFPLTVTSAQKNPTAFYLCASSMVGRQSTDTQYFGPGTRLTVL.

The genes are TRBV11-2 and TRBJ2-1, with D maybe TRBD1 (6 bases). This CDR3 contains 14 residues. Looked up from germline, CDR1 is SGHAT and CDR2 is FQNNGV. Trimming cost V 4 bases and J 0 bases, with 7 bases left between them. CDR3 DNA sequence: TGTGCCAGCAGCTCCAGGGGCTCCTACAATGAGCAGTTCTTC. Protein: CASSSRGSYNEQFF.

The chain has TRBV3-1 (or the pseudogene TRBV3-2) and TRBJ2-5, with D perhaps matching TRBD1 or TRBD2 (5 bases each). Trimming pared 1 base from V and 5 bases from J, leaving 14 bases between. Germline loops: CDR1 LGHDT, CDR2 YNNKEL (reference sequence). This CDR3 is 15 amino acids long. CDR3 residues: CASSQGVDEGETQYF. CDR3 sequence (DNA): TGTGCCAGCAGCCAAGGGGTAGACGAGGGGGAGACCCAGTACTTC.

This clone was recorded a few times. This rearrangement joins TRBV2 to TRBJ2-4; 7 bases are a match to TRBD2. Germline trimming cut 6 bases from V and 0 bases from J; bases unmatched to any gene: 8. Germline V gene lookup returns CDR1 SNHLY and CDR2 FYNNEI. This CDR3 spans 16 amino acids. The CDR3 loop reads CASRGPLAGAKNIQYF. In DNA form, the CDR3 reads TGTGCCAGCAGGGGTCCATTAGCGGGAGCCAAAAACATTCAGTACTTC. Supplemented by reference TRBV2 and TRBJ2-4, the full variable domain reads EPEVTQTPSHQVTQMGQEVILRCVPISNHLYFYWYRQILGQKVEFLVSFYNNEISEKSEIFDDQFSVERPDGSNFTLKIRSTKLEDSAMYFCASRGPLAGAKNIQYFGAGTRLSVL.

DNA for the CDR3: TGTGCCAGCAGCTACTTGACAAGCGCCAACGTCCTGACTTTC. It specifies CASSYLTSANVLTF. This rearrangement joins TRBV5-5 to TRBJ2-6, with D hard to call. V lost 3 bases and J 7 bases, leaving 11 bases between the germline ends. Germline assignment: CDR1 SGHKS and CDR2 YYEKEE (reference sequence). This CDR3 region has 14 residues.

This clone was counted only a few times. This chain links TRBV15 with TRBJ1-2, with D tentatively TRBD1 (5 bases). The CDR3 has 14 residues. Germline CDR1 reads LNHNV; CDR2 reads YYDKDF (reference sequence). Trimming removed 0 bases at V and 4 bases at J, with 9 bases between. This CDR3 reads CATSRDRAGYGYTF. CDR3 nucleotides: TGTGCCACCAGCAGAGACAGGGCGGGCTATGGCTACACCTTC.

This clone came up a few times. The chain combines TRBV28 with TRBJ1-4; D perhaps matches TRBD1 (5 bases). Looked up from germline, CDR1 is MDHEN and CDR2 is SYDVKM. V was cut by 1 base and J by 5 bases, with 8 bases left in between. There are 14 residues in the CDR3. CDR3 DNA: TGTGCCAGCAGTTTATTGGGGGACAATGAAAAACTGTTTTTT. Encoded protein: CASSLLGDNEKLFF.

CDR3 loop: CASTQGANQPQHF. CDR3 coding DNA: TGTGCCAGCACCCAAGGGGCTAATCAGCCCCAGCATTTT. The gene calls are TRBV6-5 and TRBJ1-5, with D possibly TRBD1 on 5 matching bases. The CDR3 extends over 13 amino acids. The germline V gene encodes CDR1 MNHEY and CDR2 SVGAGI. V was pared by 7 bases and J by 4 bases, with 11 bases between.

This clone was detected only a few times. The chain links TRBV6-2 or TRBV6-3 to TRBJ2-7; the match to TRBD2 covers 8 bases. In germline, CDR1 is MNHEY, CDR2 SVGEGT. After removal of 6 bases from V and 2 bases from J, the junction contained 12 bases not matched to a gene. The CDR3 has 16 residues. As DNA, the CDR3 is TGTGCCAGCAGCCCGTCGAGCGGGAGAATGACCTACGAGCAGTACTTC. It encodes CASSPSSGRMTYEQYF.

The chain links TRBV10-2 to TRBJ2-2; no firm D call. The CDR3 has 14 residues. Germline V gene sequence: CDR1 WSHSY, CDR2 SAAADI. Trimming cost V 3 bases and J 1 base, with 6 bases left between them. The CDR3 loop is CASSDGGNTGELFF. CDR3 in DNA: TGCGCCAGCAGTGATGGCGGGAACACCGGGGAGCTGTTTTTT.

The rearrangement links TRBV18 to TRBJ1-1; D is ambiguous. This CDR3 region has 14 residues. Trimming took 6 bases from V and 2 from J, leaving 13 bases between them. From germline, CDR1 is KGHSH and CDR2 LQKENI. The CDR3 is CASSLEHFNTEAFF. The CDR3 coding sequence is TGTGCCAGCTCCCTGGAGCATTTCAACACTGAAGCTTTCTTT.

This chain links TRBV4-1 with TRBJ2-7, with a possible D match to TRBD2 (5 bases). Germline V CDR1 and CDR2: MGHRA, YSYEKL. CDR3 size: 14 residues. The V end lost 5 bases, the J end lost 5 bases, and 16 bases lay between the germline ends. The CDR3 sequence: CASSSVRGAHEQYF. The DNA for the CDR3 is TGCGCCAGCAGCTCCGTCCGGGGAGCCCACGAGCAGTACTTC.

This sequence joins TRBV19 and TRBJ2-7, with D perhaps matching TRBD2 (5 bases). Per the germline V gene, CDR1 is LNHDA and CDR2 is SQIVND (reference sequence). This CDR3 comprises 14 residues. V lost 4 bases and J lost 0, with 10 bases in between. The CDR3 bases are TGTGCCAGTAGTAGAGAGCGGTTCTCCTACGAGCAGTACTTC. Amino acid sequence: CASSRERFSYEQYF.

The V and J genes are TRBV3-1 (or the pseudogene TRBV3-2) and TRBJ2-4; D is uncertain. The germline V and J ends were trimmed by 4 bases and 7 bases, with 8 bases remaining between them. The CDR3 totals 12 residues. Germline V gene lookup returns CDR1 LGHDT and CDR2 YNNKEL (reference sequence). CDR3 bases: TGTGCCAGCAGCCCAGCTGCCAACATTCAGTACTTC. Its protein product is CASSPAANIQYF.

This clone was found a few times. J is TRBJ2-2 and V is TRBV4-3; TRBD2 aligns across 8 bases. The length of the CDR3 is 17 residues. Trimming cost V 9 bases and J 4 bases; bases outside gene matches: 16. CDR1 is LGHNA, CDR2 YSLEER, per germline. CDR3 DNA: TGCGCCAGTAGGGGGACATTGGGACTAGTCCCCACCGGGGAGCTGTTTTTT. Translation gives CASRGTLGLVPTGELFF.

Only one count was recorded for this clone. CDR3 sequence (DNA): TGTGCCAGTAGTATGGACAGTCCCCGGACCCAGTACTTC. Encoded protein: CASSMDSPRTQYF. The rearrangement uses TRBV19 and TRBJ2-5; a possible D gene is TRBD1 (6 bases). CDR1 LNHDA and CDR2 SQIVND come from the germline V gene (reference sequence). This CDR3 is 13 amino acids long. V lost 3 bases and J lost 7, with 12 bases in between.